A single sample gave rise to the 4 T cell receptor beta chains below, sequenced in a study of T cell responses to AZD1222 COVID-19 vaccine. Data came from immunoSEQ multiplex PCR; TCRdb stores just in-frame clones and leaves some out. The sample has about 88,000 clones; 70% to 90% are singletons. The material was peripheral blood, obtained on day 0 of AZD1222 vaccination. The receptors derive from an adult in good health.

This chain uses TRBV2 with TRBJ1-5; 9 nucleotides align to TRBD1. The CDR3 extends over 14 amino acids. In germline, CDR1 is SNHLY, CDR2 FYNNEI. Trimming took 8 bases from V and 7 from J; bases not matched to a gene: 9. CDR3: CASSDGQGSQPQHF. CDR3 in DNA: TGTGCCAGCTCAGACGGACAGGGGTCCCAGCCCCAGCATTTT.

The V gene is TRBV19, the J gene TRBJ1-5; 7 bases fit TRBD1. J lost 0 bases, V lost 4 bases, and 6 bases had no gene match. The germline gives CDR1 LNHDA, CDR2 SQIVND (reference sequence). The CDR3 sequence is 16 residues long. In DNA, the CDR3 is TGTGCCAGTAGTACCGGACAGGAATATAGCAATCAGCCCCAGCATTTT. It is translated as CASSTGQEYSNQPQHF.

J is TRBJ2-3 and V is TRBV18; no clear D. The germline V gene encodes CDR1 KGHSH and CDR2 LQKENI. Between the trimmed V and J ends, which lost 5 bases and 0 bases, there was a span of 6 bases. The CDR3 covers 13 residues. The CDR3 DNA follows: TGTGCCAGCTCATTACGCAGCACAGATACGCAGTATTTT. Its protein product is CASSLRSTDTQYF.

The chain recombines TRBV6-5 with TRBJ1-6; 7 bases map to TRBD1. The CDR3 is 14 amino acids. Germline assignment: CDR1 MNHEY and CDR2 SVGAGI. Trimming took 6 bases from V and 6 from J; bases not matched to a gene: 5. The CDR3 loop reads CASSPDRSNSPLHF. The DNA for the CDR3 is TGTGCCAGCAGCCCGGACAGGTCTAATTCACCCCTCCACTTT.